The following is a T cell receptor (beta chain) sequence with its context. The target antigen is unknown. The data are from a study of T cell responses to AZD1222 COVID-19 vaccine. The V end lost 4 bases, the J end lost 2 bases, and 12 bases lay between the germline ends. Looked up from germline, CDR1 is KGHDR and CDR2 is SFDVKD. CDR3 length: 15 residues. Overall study findings and caveats: Repertoire sampling was restricted to post-peak T cell response timepoints.

Profiling relied on immunoSEQ multiplex PCR, and the TCRdb table lists in-frame clones only, not all of them. The table has under 140,000 clones, just under 95% seen once. The receptor was isolated from an adult who received the AZD1222 COVID-19 vaccine. V is TRBV24-1 and J is TRBJ2-3; D is uncertain. Material: peripheral blood, obtained 28 days after the second AZD1222 dose. The CDR3 loop is CATSEGGSYTDTQYF. In nucleotides, the CDR3 is TGTGCCACCAGTGAAGGTGGGTCATACACAGATACGCAGTATTTT.